Listed below are T cell receptor beta chains from one sample, sequenced in a study of T cells after posttransplantation cyclophosphamide. The protocol was immunoSEQ multiplex PCR, while the TCRdb copy is restricted to in-frame clones and leaves out a portion. In total the sample includes over 45,000 clones, none of them seen once. Sequencing was done on a sample of PBMCs. Receptors were obtained from a man aged 35-49 years in good health, CMV-negative, and a related stem cell transplant donor. The CDR3 runs from the conserved cysteine through the conserved F or W. Fields, in order: CDR3 length, D gene, V gene, J gene, clone size, CDR3 DNA, CDR3 protein. The D gene is left open where the match is weak. Only part of the rows carry a size: once, few, many, or a class if the clone is expanded.

length: 14
D: NA
V: TRBV5-4
J: TRBJ2-3
size: many
DNA: TGTGCCAGCAGCCCTGACACCTACCCAGATACGCAGTATTTT
CDR3: CASSPDTYPDTQYF

length: 13
D: NA
V: TRBV7-9
J: TRBJ2-7
size: many
DNA: TGTGCCAGCAGCTTAGGATCGGGGTACGAGCAGTACTTC
CDR3: CASSLGSGYEQYF

length: 13
D: NA
V: TRBV6-5
J: TRBJ2-7
size: few
DNA: TGTGCCAGCAGCGGACAGATTTCCTACGAGCAGTACTTC
CDR3: CASSGQISYEQYF

length: 13
D: NA
V: TRBV2
J: TRBJ2-7
size: many
DNA: TGTGCCAGCAGTGTGACAGACGCCTACGAGCAGTACTTC
CDR3: CASSVTDAYEQYF

length: 14
D: TRBD1
V: TRBV29-1
J: TRBJ2-2
size: many
DNA: TGCAGCGTTACCGGGACAGGGAACACCGGGGAGCTGTTTTTT
CDR3: CSVTGTGNTGELFF

length: 15
D: TRBD1
V: TRBV19
J: TRBJ1-5
size: many
DNA: TGTGCCAGTAGAACCAGGGGGCAAAGCAATCAGCCCCAGCATTTT
CDR3: CASRTRGQSNQPQHF

length: 13
D: NA
V: TRBV6-1
J: TRBJ1-6
size: NA
DNA: TGTGCCAGCAGTGAACAGGGGAATTCACCCCTCCACTTT
CDR3: CASSEQGNSPLHF

length: 16
D: TRBD1
V: TRBV7-7
J: TRBJ2-2
size: many
DNA: TGTGCTAGCAGCCCCCGGACAGGGAAGAACACCGGGGAGCTGTTTTTT
CDR3: CASSPRTGKNTGELFF

length: 14
D: NA
V: TRBV4-3
J: TRBJ1-1
size: many
DNA: TGCGCCAGCAGCCAAGATTTCGTGGCCACCGAAGCTTTCTTT
CDR3: CASSQDFVATEAFF

length: 14
D: NA
V: TRBV6-5
J: TRBJ1-5
size: many
DNA: TGTGCCAGCAGTTACGGAGGGGATGGCCAGCCCCAGCATTTT
CDR3: CASSYGGDGQPQHF

length: 13
D: NA
V: TRBV2
J: TRBJ1-1
size: many
DNA: TGTGCCAGCACTTACGACAGGAACACTGAAGCTTTCTTT
CDR3: CASTYDRNTEAFF

length: 15
D: TRBD2
V: TRBV4-2
J: TRBJ2-1
size: many
DNA: TGTGCCAGCAGCCAGGATACTAGCGCCGACGATGAGCAGTTCTTC
CDR3: CASSQDTSADDEQFF

length: 16
D: TRBD1
V: TRBV27
J: TRBJ2-5
size: few
DNA: TGTGCCAGCAGTCCGGGACAGGGGGCGCATCTGGAGACCCAGTACTTC
CDR3: CASSPGQGAHLETQYF

length: 16
D: NA
V: TRBV19
J: TRBJ2-2
size: many
DNA: TGTGCCAGTAGTGCTCAGGGTCACTACCGTGCCGGGGAGCTGTTTTTT
CDR3: CASSAQGHYRAGELFF

length: 15
D: NA
V: TRBV9
J: TRBJ2-7
size: NA
DNA: TGTGCCAGCAGCGTAGCGCCGGGACTCCACTACGAGCAGTACTTC
CDR3: CASSVAPGLHYEQYF

length: 19
D: TRBD1
V: TRBV7-2
J: TRBJ2-6
size: many
DNA: TGTGCCAGCAGCCCTAATTTGGGACAGGGACGCTCTGGGGCCAACGTCCTGACTTTC
CDR3: CASSPNLGQGRSGANVLTF

length: 15
D: NA
V: TRBV7-7
J: TRBJ2-1
size: many
DNA: TGTGCCAGCAGCACCAACCGGGACACTTACAATGAGCAGTTCTTC
CDR3: CASSTNRDTYNEQFF

length: 14
D: TRBD1
V: TRBV5-6
J: TRBJ1-6
size: many
DNA: TGTGCCAGCAGCCGCCGGGACAGGGCTTCACCCCTCCACTTT
CDR3: CASSRRDRASPLHF

length: 13
D: NA
V: TRBV11-3
J: TRBJ2-3
size: many
DNA: TGTGCCAGCAGCTTAGGGGCTTCAGATACGCAGTATTTT
CDR3: CASSLGASDTQYF

length: 16
D: TRBD2
V: TRBV7-7
J: TRBJ2-3
size: many
DNA: TGTGCTAGCAGCCCAGGGGCGGGAGGAGGCACAGATACGCAGTATTTT
CDR3: CASSPGAGGGTDTQYF

length: 18
D: NA
V: TRBV10-1
J: TRBJ1-2
size: many
DNA: TGCGCCAGCTCCAGTGAGCGCGGCAGGAGGGAAGATATTGATGGCTACACCTTC
CDR3: CASSSERGRREDIDGYTF

length: 16
D: TRBD2
V: TRBV11-3
J: TRBJ2-1
size: many
DNA: TGTGCCAGCAGCTCCAGCGGCGGGAGAACGAGGAATGAGCAGTTCTTC
CDR3: CASSSSGGRTRNEQFF

length: 13
D: NA
V: TRBV5-6
J: TRBJ2-1
size: many
DNA: TGTGCCAGCAGCTTGGGAGGGTACAATGAGCAGTTCTTC
CDR3: CASSLGGYNEQFF

length: 15
D: TRBD2
V: TRBV7-7
J: TRBJ2-3
size: many
DNA: TGTGCTAGCAGCTTAGGAACTAGCGGCACAGATACGCAGTATTTT
CDR3: CASSLGTSGTDTQYF

length: 14
D: NA
V: TRBV7-9
J: TRBJ2-3
size: many
DNA: TGTGCCAGCACCCCAGGGATGGGCACAGATACGCAGTATTTT
CDR3: CASTPGMGTDTQYF